Each of the 21 T cell receptor beta chains below was sequenced from the same sample in a study of post-analysis software for immune sequencing data. Their recognized antigens are unknown. Study conclusions and caveats: Controls had lower frequencies than patients of a handful of TRBV segments, which included TRBV5-6, TRBV5-1 and TRBV20-1.

Built from TCR beta cDNA, the libraries had unique molecular identifiers in them. TCRdb re-called the PCR reads with MiXCR, one entry per CDR3 protein. The table records around 710,000 distinct CDR3 sequences, about half of them present only once. The sequenced sample was blood. These receptors came from a girl under 18 with multiple sclerosis.

This clonotype turned up a few times. This chain links TRBV5-6 with TRBJ2-6; D remains ambiguous. This CDR3 is built from 18 residues. Germline V gene data show CDR1 as SGHDT and CDR2 as YYEEEE. V shed 1 base and J shed 1 base, with 15 bases lying between them. CDR3 sequence: CASSLRWAGLSGANVLTF. Written as DNA, the CDR3 is TGTGCCAGCAGCTTGAGGTGGGCAGGATTATCTGGGGCCAACGTCCTGACTTTC.

This clonotype showed up just a few times. The chain employs TRBV6-6 and TRBJ2-6; a weak D match, TRBD1 (6 bases). The CDR3 loop spans 15 amino acids. Germline V gives CDR1 MNHNY, CDR2 SVGAGI (reference sequence). Trimming stripped 8 bases from V and 4 bases from J, with 15 bases between. The CDR3 spells CASSSGHVGANVLTF. CDR3 coding DNA: TGTGCCAGCTCTTCGGGACATGTCGGGGCCAACGTCCTGACTTTC.

Worth noting for this clonotype: Germline is not matched at one junction end, which may reflect a read error. The chain employs TRBV4-2 and TRBJ2-7; 7 bases are a match to TRBD1. The V gene's germline CDR1 is LGHNA and CDR2 YNFKEQ. The CDR3 covers 16 residues. CDR3 sequence reads: CAGSQGPTGEKYEQYF. The DNA for the CDR3 is TGTGCCGGCAGCCAAGGTCCCACAGGGGAAAAGTACGAGCAGTACTTC.

This rearrangement joins TRBV7-2 to TRBJ2-7; either TRBD1 or TRBD2 may fit D (6 bases each). TRBJ2-5 matches the DNA end more closely, so the J call is doubtful. From germline, CDR1 is SGHTA and CDR2 FQGNSA. The CDR3 has 16 residues. CDR3 nucleotides: TGTGCCAGCAGCTTAGCCCTCCGGGGGCGTCAGGAGACCCAGTACTTC. Its translation: CASSLALRGRQETQYF.

The chain combines TRBV12-3 or TRBV12-4 with TRBJ2-7; no clear D. This CDR3 has 13 amino acids. The germline V and J ends were trimmed by 5 bases and 0 bases, with 8 bases remaining between them. The CDR3 protein is CASSGRSSYEQYF. CDR3 nucleotide sequence: TGTGCCAGCAGTGGACGGTCCTCCTACGAGCAGTACTTC.

The chain combines TRBV28 with TRBJ1-2; TRBD1 might be the D (5 bases). The CDR3 runs 14 residues. Germline CDR1 is MDHEN and CDR2 is SYDVKM. Deletions cut 8 bases from V and 5 bases from J, with 18 bases between. The CDR3 here is CASSGGGAGYGYTF. The CDR3 nucleotides are TGTGCCAGCTCCGGCGGTGGGGCAGGATATGGCTACACCTTC.

This chain uses TRBV5-1 with TRBJ2-3; D unresolved. CDR1 SGHRS and CDR2 YFSETQ come from the germline V gene. V gave up 0 bases and J gave up 8 bases, with 10 bases separating them. CDR3 size: 13 residues. This chain's CDR3 is CASSLDRVGTQYF. In nucleotides, the CDR3 is TGCGCCAGCAGCTTGGATCGAGTCGGTACGCAGTATTTT.

The chain employs TRBV24-1 and TRBJ2-1, with 10 bases matching TRBD2. This CDR3 is built from 17 residues. Germline CDR1 reads KGHDR; CDR2 reads SFDVKD. After removal of 5 bases from V and 1 base from J, the junction contained 7 bases not matched to a gene. CDR3 nucleotides: TGTGCCACCAGTGGACTCCAGCGGGAGGGGTCCTACAATGAGCAGTTCTTC. Translated, it gives CATSGLQREGSYNEQFF.

The V call is TRBV24-1, the J call TRBJ2-5; TRBD1 matches 9 bases. Germline V lookup: CDR1 KGHDR, CDR2 SFDVKD. The CDR3 has 15 amino acids. V trimming: 3 bases; J trimming: 5 bases; junction bases outside the gene matches: 6. The CDR3 DNA is TGTGCCACCAGTGATCACGGACAGGGGAGGGAGACCCAGTACTTC. Its protein is CATSDHGQGRETQYF.

This clonotype was seen ten or more times. CDR3 in DNA: TGCAGTGCTAGGCCTAGCGGGTGGAATGAGCAGTTCTTC. Its translation: CSARPSGWNEQFF. V usage is TRBV20-1 and J usage is TRBJ2-1; TRBD2 agrees at 8 bases. V lost 3 bases, J lost 7 bases, and 5 bases stayed unmatched. CDR1 is DFQATT and CDR2 is SNEGSKA in the germline V gene (reference sequence). The CDR3 is 13 amino acids.

The CDR3 DNA reads TGTGCCAGCAGCACACCCCAAGTGGCCAAAAACATTCAGTACTTC. It specifies CASSTPQVAKNIQYF. This sequence joins TRBV7-9 and TRBJ2-4, with D uncertain. Trimming left V 5 bases short and J 1 base short, with 12 bases between. The CDR3 contains 15 residues. Germline V gene lookup returns CDR1 SEHNR and CDR2 FQNEAQ (reference sequence).

This clonotype came up a few times. The chain is built from TRBV29-1 and TRBJ2-3, with 7 bases aligning to TRBD2. The V and J ends lost 6 bases and 3 bases, in that order; junction bases with no gene match: 3. The CDR3 is 12 residues long. Germline V gene data show CDR1 as SQVTM and CDR2 as ANQGSEA. The CDR3 DNA follows: TGCAGCGTCTCGCGGGAGACAGATACGCAGTATTTT. The encoded protein is CSVSRETDTQYF.

There are a few counts of this clonotype. One junction end disagrees with the germline gene, perhaps due to a read error. This rearrangement joins TRBV7-2 to TRBJ2-3, with D possibly called TRBD1 or TRBD2 (5 bases each). The germline CDR1 and CDR2 sequences are SGHTA and FQGNSA. The CDR3 is 14 residues long. The CDR3 is CASSLRDGTNTQYF. The CDR3 nucleotides are TGTGCCAGCAGCCTACGGGACGGCACAAATACGCAGTATTTT.

For the CDR3, the DNA is TGTGCCAGCAGGACAGCCGGGACAGCGAACACTGAAGCTTTCTTT. Its protein is CASRTAGTANTEAFF. The chain uses TRBV6-6 and TRBJ1-1; TRBD1 aligns across 7 bases. The CDR3 has 15 residues. Germline CDR1 is MNHNY and CDR2 is SVGAGI (reference sequence). With V trimmed by 6 bases and J by 1 base, 8 bases remained unmatched.

This clonotype was seen a handful of times. The chain carries TRBV12-3 or TRBV12-4 and TRBJ2-1, with 7 bases fitting TRBD2. CDR3 length equals 15 residues. Germline trimming cut 3 bases from V and 9 bases from J; bases unmatched to any gene: 11. The CDR3 sequence: CASSLRLAEVGEQFF. The CDR3 DNA follows: TGTGCCAGCAGTTTGAGGCTAGCGGAGGTAGGTGAGCAGTTCTTC.

The genes are TRBV20-1 and TRBJ2-3; D is uncertain. The CDR3 is 13 amino acids. Germline V gene lookup returns CDR1 DFQATT and CDR2 SNEGSKA (reference sequence). The germline V and J ends were trimmed by 0 bases and 6 bases, with 10 bases remaining between them. CDR3 DNA: TGCAGTGCTAGAGAAGGAGCTCCGGATACGCAGTATTTT. Its translation is CSAREGAPDTQYF.

The chain links TRBV27 to TRBJ1-1, with D perhaps TRBD1 (6 bases). The CDR3 consists of 14 residues. Trimming left V 6 bases short and J 1 base short, with 12 bases between. CDR1 MNHEY and CDR2 SMNVEV come from the germline V gene (reference sequence). DNA for the CDR3: TGTGCCAGCAGCCGGACAGCAACGAACACTGAAGCTTTCTTT. Protein sequence: CASSRTATNTEAFF.

This clonotype was found many times. The CDR3 DNA reads as TGTGCCAGCAGTGAATTGATGGAAAAACTGTTTTTT. It is translated as CASSELMEKLFF. The chain combines TRBV2 with TRBJ1-4; D is uncertain. Germline CDR1 is SNHLY and CDR2 is FYNNEI. This CDR3 has 12 residues. The germline V and J ends were trimmed by 2 bases and 8 bases, with 6 bases remaining between them.

This clonotype was seen many times. This chain joins TRBV12-3 or TRBV12-4 and TRBJ2-1, with 11 bases aligning to TRBD2. Germline trimming cut 6 bases from V and 4 bases from J; bases unmatched to any gene: 5. The CDR3 is 15 residues long. The CDR3 nucleotides are TGTGCCAGCAGCCTAACTAGCGGGGGTTACAATGAGCAGTTCTTC. The encoded protein is CASSLTSGGYNEQFF.

The V gene is TRBV5-5, the J gene TRBJ2-1, with TRBD2 matching over 14 bases. After removal of 6 bases from V and 8 bases from J, the junction contained 7 bases not matched to a gene. The CDR3 has 15 residues. Per germline, CDR1 SGHKS and CDR2 YYEKEE (reference sequence). CDR3 in amino acids: CASTPGTSGRDEQFF. The CDR3 coding sequence is TGTGCCAGCACCCCCGGGACTAGCGGGAGAGATGAGCAGTTCTTC.

The chain employs TRBV19 and TRBJ1-2, with D maybe TRBD1 (6 bases). Trimming pared 3 bases from V and 2 bases from J, leaving 19 bases between. The CDR3 has 17 residues. Germline CDR1 and CDR2: LNHDA and SQIVND (reference sequence). CDR3 sequence reads: CASSIGTQGAINYGYTF. The CDR3 DNA follows: TGTGCCAGTAGTATCGGGACACAAGGGGCAATCAACTATGGCTACACCTTC.